This entry describes one T cell receptor beta chain. Its antigen is unknown. At one end, the junction sequence differs from germline, possibly due to a read error. This specimen comes from a study of T cell responses to AZD1222 COVID-19 vaccine. Study results and caveats: After two AZD1222 doses, spike-specific TCR breadth and depth rose versus day 0. Just five or six AZD1222 recipients tested seropositive at baseline.

Sequencing was performed with immunoSEQ multiplex PCR; in TCRdb, only in-frame clones are kept and a portion is missing. The table includes 86,000 or so clones, 85% to 90% detected once. The CDR3 length is 15 residues. Germline CDR1 and CDR2: KGHSH and LQKENI. The clonotype comes from an adult who received the AZD1222 COVID-19 vaccine. This sample comprised peripheral blood, obtained 28 days after the second AZD1222 dose. V gene TRBV18 combines with J gene TRBJ2-1, with D tentatively TRBD2 (6 bases). In nucleotides, the CDR3 is TGTGCCAGCTCCCCACCCGACGGGAGTCCGAATGAGCAGTTCTTC. Its translation: CASSPPDGSPNEQFF.